The rows below give T cell receptor beta chains drawn from one sample of a study of blood T cell repertoires in COVID-19. TCRdb's copy holds only in-frame clones and misses some; the assay was immunoSEQ multiplex PCR. This sample has under 20,000 clones, with about 81% found just once. The sample consisted of peripheral blood. The source is a man in his fifties or sixties with acute or convalescent COVID-19. Each CDR3 is given with its conserved first and last residue. The order of the fields is V gene, clone size, CDR3 protein. Clone size is not always given. Where it is, it says once, few, many or a class for expanded clones.

V gene: TRBV4-2
clone size: few
CDR3 protein: CASSQRGAGENYGYTF

V gene: TRBV7-9
clone size: -
CDR3 protein: CASSLGVEGGGNTEAFF

V gene: TRBV2
clone size: once
CDR3 protein: CASRGQGNQPQHF

V gene: TRBV14
clone size: -
CDR3 protein: CASSLIRDEKLFF

V gene: TRBV27
clone size: -
CDR3 protein: CASSSGTGGGEQYF

V gene: TRBV11-2
clone size: -
CDR3 protein: CASSTYRGRGSPLHF

V gene: TRBV24-1
clone size: once
CDR3 protein: CATSDYRGGLPTTTNTGELFF

V gene: TRBV7-9
clone size: once
CDR3 protein: CASSRGQGNEKLFF

V gene: TRBV5-4
clone size: -
CDR3 protein: CASSFDSPRNQPQHF

V gene: TRBV9
clone size: once
CDR3 protein: CASSVEGGAYNEQFF

V gene: TRBV5-1
clone size: -
CDR3 protein: CASSLETTDTQYF

V gene: TRBV7-8
clone size: -
CDR3 protein: CASSLGGGAFTDTQYF

V gene: TRBV19
clone size: -
CDR3 protein: CASSPRTAGETEAFF

V gene: TRBV5-5
clone size: -
CDR3 protein: CASSLIPPGRGKRHTEAFF

V gene: TRBV29-1
clone size: once
CDR3 protein: CSASGTMRNEQFF

V gene: TRBV29-1
clone size: -
CDR3 protein: CSVVYDSNQPQHF

V gene: TRBV29-1
clone size: few
CDR3 protein: CSASDSPWGRNTEAFF

V gene: TRBV18
clone size: -
CDR3 protein: CASSPRPGQGWASGANVLTF

V gene: TRBV5-1
clone size: -
CDR3 protein: CASSFDTPGGEQYF

V gene: TRBV6-5
clone size: -
CDR3 protein: CASRKDRFHF

V gene: TRBV11-1
clone size: -
CDR3 protein: CASNQGTEKETQYF

V gene: TRBV18
clone size: -
CDR3 protein: CASSPNRVFETQYF

V gene: TRBV20-1
clone size: once
CDR3 protein: CSATGQGKAFF

V gene: TRBV6-2/TRBV6-3
clone size: large
CDR3 protein: CASSYRPYRGKTRGTEAFF

V gene: TRBV2
clone size: -
CDR3 protein: CASRETSGGGNEQFF

V gene: TRBV29-1
clone size: -
CDR3 protein: CSVLRGGSYEQYF

V gene: TRBV5-6
clone size: -
CDR3 protein: CASSTMTGGGFF